This T cell receptor (beta chain) comes out of a study of Ad26.COV2.S vaccination and SARS-CoV-2 variants. In the study overall: Participant was drawn from the COV1001 Ad26.COV2.S trial arm.

Produced via immunoSEQ multiplex PCR; TCRdb's table is partial and in-frame only. The top ten clones hold less than 4.5% of a sample with about 420,000 clones, 88% of them seen once. General study points: Similar non-spike TCR breadth was observed in recipients of vaccine and of placebo.

CDR3 length equals 16 residues. The junction had 10 bases not matched to a gene; V was cut back by 6 bases and J by 7 bases. Germline V lookup: CDR1 LNHDA, CDR2 SQIVND (reference sequence). Regarding this clone: The antigen is undetermined.

Treatment indicated: around 19 received Ad26.COV2.S at low or high dose, single or two shots; 5 received placebo; per-sample allocation not given. Day 63 after the first injection of vaccine or placebo was the sampling time. Specimen: peripheral blood, collected in a trial of Ad26.COV2.S vaccine versus placebo. The TCR comes from a person aged 18-60 years who received the Ad26.COV2.S COVID-19 vaccine or a placebo. The V and J genes are TRBV19 and TRBJ2-1, with TRBD2 matching 12 bases. CDR3 DNA: TGTGCCAGTAGCAGACTAGCGGGGGCCCCTGGGAATGAGCAGTTCTTC. Residues: CASSRLAGAPGNEQFF.